This T cell receptor (beta chain) stems from a study of T cells of healthy individuals. Germline V gives CDR1 MNHEY, CDR2 SMNVEV (reference sequence). Trimming left V 8 bases short and J 0 bases short, with 11 bases between. The length of the CDR3 is 13 residues. TCRdb called the 5' RACE reads again in MiXCR, with one record for every CDR3 protein. The table records about 40,000 distinct CDR3 sequences, 4% to 5.5% of them present only once. This chain joins TRBV27 and TRBJ2-7; D possibly corresponds to TRBD2 (6 bases). The TCR originated in a human donor in good health. CDR3 region: CASRESYSYEQYF. The DNA for the CDR3 is TGTGCCAGCCGGGAGTCCTACTCCTACGAGCAGTACTTC.